This T cell receptor (beta chain) was profiled in a study of patients and donors after allogeneic stem cell transplantation. This CDR3 comprises 13 residues. Germline V CDR1 and CDR2: MNHEY, SVGAGI. V lost 6 bases, J lost 4 bases, and 5 bases stayed unmatched. Each CDR3 protein gets one entry after TCRdb re-called the RT-PCR reads with MiXCR. Here the sample spans tens of thousands of distinct CDR3 sequences, 45% to 50% being singletons. The specimen was blood, either unsorted or a sorted T cell fraction (not recorded which). This clonotype was sampled from a human donor who was either an allogeneic HSCT recipient or a stem cell or donor lymphocyte infusion donor (not recorded which). It is not recorded whose cells these are; they may come from a transplant donor. The V and J genes are TRBV6-5 and TRBJ1-2; TRBD1 matches at 7 bases. The CDR3 is CASSQGEIYGYTF. As DNA, the CDR3 is TGTGCCAGCAGCCAGGGGGAAATCTATGGCTACACCTTC.